The 32 T cell receptor beta chains below were found in one sample sequenced in a study of technical replicates of blood from several donors. Sequencing was performed with immunoSEQ multiplex PCR; in TCRdb, only in-frame clones are kept and a portion is missing. The sample records about 100,000 clones, 85% to 95% being singletons. The sample was T cells isolated from PBMCs. The receptors derive from a human donor in good health.

This chain joins TRBV30 and TRBJ2-7; the match to TRBD2 covers 11 bases. V lost 3 bases to trimming and J lost 0 bases; unmatched junction nucleotides: 1. There are 14 residues in the CDR3. Germline CDR1 GTSNPN, CDR2 SVGIG (reference sequence). The CDR3 spells CAWRTSGNSYEQYF. The CDR3 DNA follows: TGTGCCTGGAGGACTAGCGGGAACTCCTACGAGCAGTACTTC.

V gene TRBV6-1 combines with J gene TRBJ1-1; D ambiguous. CDR3 length equals 13 residues. Trimming stripped 6 bases from V and 1 base from J, with 9 bases between. CDR1 is MNHNS, CDR2 SASEGT, per germline. The CDR3 spells CASSTLGNTEAFF. CDR3 DNA: TGTGCCAGCAGCACTCTCGGGAACACTGAAGCTTTCTTT.

This clone was seen only once. V gene TRBV28 combines with J gene TRBJ2-1; TRBD2 matches 9 bases. V shed 4 bases, J shed 3 bases, and the junction held 7 bases outside the gene matches. CDR1 and CDR2 (germline): MDHEN, SYDVKM. This CDR3 has 16 amino acids. The CDR3 sequence: CASSSRSGGLYNEQFF. The CDR3 DNA sequence: TGTGCCAGCAGTTCCCGTAGCGGGGGACTCTACAATGAGCAGTTCTTC.

The gene calls are TRBV7-2 and TRBJ1-3; D gene ambiguous. V was cut by 4 bases and J by 6 bases, with 10 bases left in between. Germline CDR1 reads SGHTA; CDR2 reads FQGNSA. The CDR3 contains 13 residues. The CDR3 reads CASSSPLVNTIYF. CDR3 bases: TGTGCCAGCAGCTCCCCCCTAGTAAACACCATATATTTT.

The rearrangement uses TRBV29-1 and TRBJ2-1; 7 positions match TRBD2. The CDR3 extends over 15 amino acids. The junction had 7 bases not matched to a gene; V was cut back by 4 bases and J by 1 base. Germline CDR1 is SQVTM and CDR2 is ANQGSEA. The CDR3 spells CSVADREVSYNEQFF. The CDR3 region has the DNA TGCAGCGTTGCGGATCGGGAGGTGTCCTACAATGAGCAGTTCTTC.

This chain connects TRBV6-5 to TRBJ2-7; 8 bases align to TRBD1. This CDR3 has 14 amino acids. Germline loops: CDR1 MNHEY, CDR2 SVGAGI. V gave up 6 bases and J gave up 4 bases; unmatched junction bases: 8. This chain's CDR3 is CASRPGQGRYEQYF. In nucleotides, the CDR3 is TGTGCCAGCAGACCCGGACAGGGAAGGTACGAGCAGTACTTC.

The V gene is TRBV6-5, the J gene TRBJ2-5; D uncertain. This CDR3 comprises 14 residues. Trimming removed 5 bases from V and 2 bases from J, with 12 bases in between. Per the germline V gene, CDR1 is MNHEY and CDR2 is SVGAGI. The CDR3 spells CASSGTVLQETQYF. In DNA form, the CDR3 reads TGTGCCAGCAGTGGCACCGTGTTGCAAGAGACCCAGTACTTC.

The gene calls are TRBV11-3 and TRBJ2-1; TRBD2 matches 10 bases. This CDR3 comprises 15 residues. With 0 bases clipped from V and 8 bases from J, the junction kept 4 bases outside the gene matches. The germline CDR1 and CDR2 sequences are SGHNT and YENEEA. In nucleotides, the CDR3 is TGTGCCAGCAGCTTAGAGCTAGCGGGAGATCATGAGCAGTTCTTC. The encoded protein is CASSLELAGDHEQFF. Complete variable domain (other parts from reference TRBV11-3 and TRBJ2-1): EAGVVQSPRYKIIEKKQPVAFWCNPISGHNTLYWYLQNLGQGPELLIRYENEEAVDDSQLPKDRFSAERLKGVDSTLKIQPAELGDSAVYLCASSLELAGDHEQFFGPGTRLTVL.

The chain employs TRBV28 and TRBJ2-2, with a possible D match to TRBD1 (5 bases). The V end was cut by 5 bases, the J end by 1 base, with 8 bases between. Germline V lookup: CDR1 MDHEN, CDR2 SYDVKM. This CDR3 spans 14 amino acids. The CDR3 nucleotides read TGTGCCAGCAGTCTAGACAGGAACACCGGGGAGCTGTTTTTT. Protein: CASSLDRNTGELFF.

V is TRBV5-1 and J is TRBJ1-1; perhaps TRBD1 as D (5 bases). This CDR3 spans 14 amino acids. CDR1 SGHRS and CDR2 YFSETQ come from the germline V gene. V was shortened by 1 base and J by 5 bases, with 12 bases between the two germline ends. In nucleotides, the CDR3 is TGCGCCAGCAGCTTGAATCGGCGGGGGACTGAAGCTTTCTTT. Residues: CASSLNRRGTEAFF.

The DNA for the CDR3 is TGTGCCAGCAGTGAAACTAGCGGGGGATACGAGCAGTACTTC. Its protein is CASSETSGGYEQYF. The chain has TRBV6-1 and TRBJ2-7, with 11 bases identical to TRBD2. The CDR3 contains 14 residues. The germline V gene encodes CDR1 MNHNS and CDR2 SASEGT. Trimming removed 2 bases from V and 4 bases from J; junction bases left unmatched: 1.

V usage is TRBV19 and J usage is TRBJ1-1; TRBD1 matches 7 bases. The junction had 11 bases not matched to a gene; V was cut back by 10 bases and J by 6 bases. The CDR3 is 13 residues long. CDR1 and CDR2 from the germline V gene are LNHDA and SQIVND (reference sequence). The CDR3 DNA reads as TGTGCCATCTCTCCGGGACAGATTTCTGAAGCTTTCTTT. This encodes CAISPGQISEAFF.

CDR3 residues: CASIGGSTDTQYF. CDR3 nucleotide sequence: TGTGCCAGCATCGGAGGGAGCACAGATACGCAGTATTTT. The genes are TRBV25-1 and TRBJ2-3; TRBD2 might be the D (6 bases). This CDR3 spans 13 amino acids. Germline V gives CDR1 MGHDK, CDR2 SYGVNS. V was cut by 7 bases and J by 0 bases, with 8 bases left in between.

The V gene is TRBV5-5, the J gene TRBJ2-5; D is perhaps TRBD2 (5 bases). CDR1 is SGHKS and CDR2 is YYEKEE in the germline V gene (reference sequence). Trimming shortened V by 0 bases and J by 5 bases, and 17 bases separated the two germline ends. This CDR3 has 16 amino acids. The CDR3 bases are TGTGCCAGCAGCTTGGCCATAGCGCCCGTTAGGGAGACCCAGTACTTC. Translating gives CASSLAIAPVRETQYF. Complete variable domain (other parts from reference TRBV5-5 and TRBJ2-5): DAGVTQSPTHLIKTRGQQVTLRCSPISGHKSVSWYQQVLGQGPQFIFQYYEKEERGRGNFPDRFSARQFPNYSSELNVNALLLGDSALYLCASSLAIAPVRETQYFGPGTRLLVL.

V is TRBV19 and J is TRBJ2-3; 8 bases map to TRBD2. The CDR3 runs to 15 residues. Looked up from germline, CDR1 is LNHDA and CDR2 is SQIVND (reference sequence). The V and J ends lost 9 bases and 4 bases, in that order; junction bases with no gene match: 12. The CDR3 nucleotides are TGTGCCAGCGCTGAACGGGGGGGCAGCTCAGATACGCAGTATTTT. This translates into CASAERGGSSDTQYF.

The CDR3 coding sequence is TGTGCCAGCTCCCTTCGACAGCTATTGAACACTGAAGCTTTCTTT. Translation: CASSLRQLLNTEAFF. The chain employs TRBV18 and TRBJ1-1; possible D gene TRBD1, 5 bases. Trimming left V 6 bases short and J 0 bases short, with 14 bases between. The CDR3 extends over 15 amino acids. The germline V gene has CDR1 KGHSH and CDR2 LQKENI. Drawing the rest from reference TRBV18 and TRBJ1-1, the complete variable domain is NAGVMQNPRHLVRRRGQEARLRCSPMKGHSHVYWYRQLPEEGLKFMVYLQKENIIDESGMPKERFSAEFPKEGPSILRIQQVVRGDSAAYFCASSLRQLLNTEAFFGQGTRLTVV.

The rearrangement links TRBV6-1 to TRBJ2-7; 10 bases align to TRBD2. The CDR3 sequence is 17 residues long. The junction had 10 bases not matched to a gene; V was cut back by 3 bases and J by 2 bases. Germline V lookup: CDR1 MNHNS, CDR2 SASEGT. As DNA, the CDR3 is TGTGCCAGCAGTGAGCCCAGGGGACTAGCGAAAACCTACGAGCAGTACTTC. The encoded protein is CASSEPRGLAKTYEQYF.

The chain has TRBV27 and TRBJ1-1, with 7 bases that match TRBD1. J lost 5 bases, V lost 6 bases, and 12 bases had no gene match. The CDR3 spans 15 residues. Germline assignment: CDR1 MNHEY and CDR2 SMNVEV (reference sequence). The CDR3 nucleotides are TGTGCCAGCAGAGTAGACAGGGTAGGGAAGACTGAAGCTTTCTTT. Translated: CASRVDRVGKTEAFF.

This rearrangement joins TRBV6-5 to TRBJ1-2; D not resolved. Germline V gives CDR1 MNHEY, CDR2 SVGAGI. This CDR3 comprises 13 residues. The V gene lost 6 bases and the J gene lost 8 bases, with 16 bases spanning the gap. CDR3 residues: CASSPVGSSGYTF. The CDR3 DNA reads TGTGCCAGCAGCCCCGTGGGGAGTTCGGGCTACACCTTC.

The rearrangement joins TRBV19 to TRBJ1-5; 10 bases align to TRBD1. V dropped 9 bases and J dropped 10; count of bases not matched to a gene: 9. The CDR3 consists of 13 residues. Germline V gene sequence: CDR1 LNHDA, CDR2 SQIVND (reference sequence). CDR3 region: CASQRQGASPQHF. The CDR3 DNA reads as TGTGCCAGCCAGCGACAGGGGGCATCTCCCCAGCATTTT.

Remarks on this clone: Because the CDR3 is missing its conserved closing phenylalanine or tryptophan, this is likely a read error. Because the CDR3's place on the DNA is in doubt, the DNA is left out and the CDR3 is given as listed by TCRdb. The J gene is TRBJ1-5, the V gene TRBV30; whether TRBD1, the table's D call, matches the DNA was not checked. The V gene's germline CDR1 is GTSNPN and CDR2 SVGIG (reference sequence). Termini included, the CDR3 measures 11 amino acids. This CDR3 reads CAWSESRGRVV.

The rearrangement links TRBV6-5 to TRBJ2-5; possibly TRBD2 for D (5 bases). The V gene lost 3 bases and the J gene lost 1 base, with 9 bases spanning the gap. CDR1 and CDR2 (germline): MNHEY, SVGAGI. The CDR3 has 14 amino acids. The CDR3 coding sequence is TGTGCCAGCAGTTATGTCGGGGTCCAAGAGACCCAGTACTTC. Translating gives CASSYVGVQETQYF.

This sequence joins TRBV4-2 and TRBJ1-2; 9 bases line up with TRBD1. CDR1 and CDR2 (germline): LGHNA, YNFKEQ. V dropped 3 bases and J dropped 4; count of bases not matched to a gene: 9. The CDR3 totals 16 residues. The CDR3 DNA reads TGTGCCAGCAGCCAGGCTCGGGACAGGGAGGGCTATGGCTACACCTTC. It specifies CASSQARDREGYGYTF.

The V gene is TRBV2, the J gene TRBJ2-1; D is perhaps TRBD2 (5 bases). Germline V gives CDR1 SNHLY, CDR2 FYNNEI. Trimming stripped 4 bases from V and 0 bases from J, with 7 bases between. The CDR3 is made up of 14 amino acids. DNA of the CDR3: TGTGCCAGCAGTGGTAGCGCCTCCTACAATGAGCAGTTCTTC. This codes for CASSGSASYNEQFF. The entire variable domain, with the rest obtained from reference TRBV2 and TRBJ2-1, is as follows: EPEVTQTPSHQVTQMGQEVILRCVPISNHLYFYWYRQILGQKVEFLVSFYNNEISEKSEIFDDQFSVERPDGSNFTLKIRSTKLEDSAMYFCASSGSASYNEQFFGPGTRLTVL.

This chain uses TRBV7-9 with TRBJ1-3; D ambiguous. V was shortened by 9 bases and J by 0 bases, with 9 bases between the two germline ends. CDR1 is SEHNR and CDR2 is FQNEAQ in the germline V gene (reference sequence). The CDR3 is made up of 13 amino acids. CDR3 protein: CASGEYSGNTIYF. The CDR3 DNA sequence: TGTGCCAGTGGGGAGTACTCTGGAAACACCATATATTTT.

V usage is TRBV30 and J usage is TRBJ2-1; 9 nucleotides align to TRBD1. Germline CDR1 and CDR2: GTSNPN and SVGIG (reference sequence). V lost 4 bases and J lost 0; bases outside the gene matches: 10. CDR3 size: 17 residues. CDR3 sequence: CAWTIDRGSSSYNEQFF. The CDR3 nucleotides are TGTGCCTGGACCATTGACAGGGGGTCGAGCTCCTACAATGAGCAGTTCTTC.

The chain carries TRBV28 and TRBJ1-1, with TRBD1 as a possible D gene (5 bases). The CDR3 runs to 15 residues. V was cut by 2 bases and J by 4 bases, with 14 bases left in between. CDR1 and CDR2 from the germline V gene are MDHEN and SYDVKM. CDR3 sequence: CASSLASGYGTEAFF. CDR3 nucleotide sequence: TGTGCCAGCAGTTTAGCATCAGGGTATGGCACTGAAGCTTTCTTT.

The rearrangement uses TRBV9 and TRBJ2-1, with a possible D match to TRBD2 (6 bases). Germline V gives CDR1 SGDLS, CDR2 YYNGEE. CDR3 length equals 12 residues. V lost 4 bases to trimming and J lost 9 bases, with 11 bases between them. The CDR3 sequence: CASSTGGFEQFF. As DNA, the CDR3 is TGTGCCAGCAGCACCGGAGGGTTTGAGCAGTTCTTC.

This clone was detected only once. The rearrangement links TRBV27 to TRBJ1-5, with D possibly TRBD1 on 6 matching bases. Per germline, CDR1 MNHEY and CDR2 SMNVEV (reference sequence). This CDR3 is 13 amino acids long. V dropped 3 bases and J dropped 7 bases, with 10 bases sitting between them. In DNA, the CDR3 is TGTGCCAGCAGTTTGGGGGCCAAACAGCCCCAGCATTTT. Amino acids: CASSLGAKQPQHF.

J is TRBJ1-4 and V is TRBV28, with TRBD1 identical over 7 bases. The CDR3 loop spans 17 amino acids. V shed 6 bases, J shed 5 bases, and the junction held 15 bases outside the gene matches. Germline CDR1 and CDR2: MDHEN and SYDVKM. Here the CDR3 reads CASRTVGQARTNEKLFF. CDR3 in DNA: TGTGCCAGCAGAACTGTTGGACAGGCAAGAACAAATGAAAAACTGTTTTTT.

The chain's CDR3 is CASTFGRATDTQYF. CDR3 nucleotides: TGTGCCAGTACCTTCGGGAGGGCTACAGATACGCAGTATTTT. The V and J genes are TRBV19 and TRBJ2-3; 8 bases align to TRBD2. Losses at the gene ends were 7 bases for V and 3 bases for J; bases not matched to a gene: 6. The CDR3 has 14 amino acids. Germline V gene sequence: CDR1 LNHDA, CDR2 SQIVND (reference sequence).

The rearrangement links TRBV2 to TRBJ2-7, with 9 bases lining up with TRBD1. Trimming took 5 bases from V and 7 from J; bases not matched to a gene: 9. The CDR3 contains 14 residues. From germline, CDR1 is SNHLY and CDR2 FYNNEI. For the CDR3, the DNA is TGTGCCAGCAGTCGGACAGGGGCGTTAAGGGAGCAGTACTTC. It encodes CASSRTGALREQYF.